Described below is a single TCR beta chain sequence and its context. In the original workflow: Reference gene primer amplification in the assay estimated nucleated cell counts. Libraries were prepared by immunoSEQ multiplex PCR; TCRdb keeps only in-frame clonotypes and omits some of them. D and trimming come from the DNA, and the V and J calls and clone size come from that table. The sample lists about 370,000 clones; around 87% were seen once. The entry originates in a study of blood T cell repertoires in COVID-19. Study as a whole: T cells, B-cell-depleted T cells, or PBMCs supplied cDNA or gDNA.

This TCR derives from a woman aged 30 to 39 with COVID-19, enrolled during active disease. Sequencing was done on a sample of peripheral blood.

The CDR3 sequence: CASSESTASGSTDTQYF. CDR3 bases: TGCGCCAGCAGTGAGTCGACGGCTAGCGGGAGCACAGATACGCAGTATTTT. V usage is TRBV10-1 and J usage is TRBJ2-3, with 8 bases identical to TRBD2. With 0 bases clipped from V and 0 bases from J, the junction kept 5 bases outside the gene matches. Germline V lookup: CDR1 WNHNN, CDR2 SYGVQD (reference sequence). The CDR3 consists of 17 residues.